Reported below is one T cell receptor (beta chain). Its antigen is unidentified. The sample belongs to a study of cytomegalovirus exposure and HLA in healthy donors. As for the study in general: Tens of millions of unique TCRs from HLA-typed donors were held in an early data release.

The study ran its PCR with 60 Vbeta and 13 Jbeta primers. The repertoire was sequenced with immunoSEQ multiplex PCR; TCRdb's copy has only in-frame clones and lacks some. Here the sample spans about 90,000 clones, 50% to 80% being singletons. General study points: Donor immune exposure was known only as CMV serostatus.

The TCR comes from a man aged 30 to 45 in good health and CMV-seronegative. The source material was PBMCs.

CDR3 amino acids: CASSLARDRGRDNEKLFF. The CDR3 DNA reads as TGTGCCAGCAGCTTAGCCCGGGACAGGGGGCGAGATAATGAAAAACTGTTTTTT. The rearrangement links TRBV7-2 to TRBJ1-4; TRBD1 agrees at 12 bases. Germline lookup yields CDR1 SGHTA and CDR2 FQGNSA. Germline trimming cut 0 bases from V and 4 bases from J; bases unmatched to any gene: 6. The CDR3 is 18 residues long. The whole variable domain, filled in from reference TRBV7-2 and TRBJ1-4, reads GAGVSQSPSNKVTEKGKDVELRCDPISGHTALYWYRQSLGQGLEFLIYFQGNSAPDKSGLPSDRFSAERTGGSVSTLTIQRTQQEDSAVYLCASSLARDRGRDNEKLFFGSGTQLSVL.